The rows below give T cell receptor beta chains drawn from one sample of a study of cytomegalovirus exposure and HLA in healthy donors. Some clones are missing from TCRdb's copy, which holds only in-frame ones; the method was immunoSEQ multiplex PCR. The top ten clones hold approximately 11% of a sample with approximately 95,000 clones, more than 60% of them seen once. Sequenced: PBMCs. These receptors came from a young man in good health and CMV-seropositive. CDR3s include the opening cysteine and the closing phenylalanine or tryptophan. D genes are given only for firm matches. Clone size is not always given. Where it is, it says once, few, many or a class for expanded clones.

D gene: .; J gene: TRBJ1-4; clone size: .; V gene: TRBV5-6; CDR3 DNA: TGTGCCAGCAGCGCTGGGGAGGTAGCTTTAAATGAAAAACTGTTTTTT; CDR3 protein: CASSAGEVALNEKLFF
D gene: TRBD2; J gene: TRBJ2-3; clone size: .; V gene: TRBV5-1; CDR3 DNA: TGCGCCAGCAGCTTGGCTGGCGGGGGTATGGCAGATACGCAGTATTTT; CDR3 protein: CASSLAGGGMADTQYF
D gene: TRBD2; J gene: TRBJ2-3; clone size: .; V gene: TRBV19; CDR3 DNA: TGTGCCAGTAGTAGCAGGACTAGCGGGGGGGCCGGAACGCAGTATTTT; CDR3 protein: CASSSRTSGGAGTQYF
D gene: TRBD2; J gene: TRBJ2-5; clone size: .; V gene: TRBV11-2; CDR3 DNA: TGTGCCAGCAGCTTAGTAGAGCGGGGGGTTGGGGAGACCCAGTACTTC; CDR3 protein: CASSLVERGVGETQYF
D gene: TRBD1; J gene: TRBJ2-7; clone size: .; V gene: TRBV5-4; CDR3 DNA: TGTGCCAGCTCCCCGGGAGACAGGGGGCACGAGCAGTACTTC; CDR3 protein: CASSPGDRGHEQYF
D gene: TRBD1; J gene: TRBJ2-1; clone size: .; V gene: TRBV2; CDR3 DNA: TGTGCCAGCAGGGGGGACAGAAGGGGGCAGTTCTTC; CDR3 protein: CASRGDRRGQFF
D gene: TRBD1; J gene: TRBJ2-3; clone size: .; V gene: TRBV20-1; CDR3 DNA: TGCAGTGCTTCCCGGACAGGGTGGTCCACCTTT; CDR3 protein: CSASRTGWSTF
D gene: TRBD1; J gene: TRBJ2-5; clone size: .; V gene: TRBV2; CDR3 DNA: TGTGCCAGAAGGGACAGGGGGCTCGCAGAGACCCAGTACTTC; CDR3 protein: CARRDRGLAETQYF
D gene: TRBD2; J gene: TRBJ2-1; clone size: .; V gene: TRBV10-3; CDR3 DNA: TGTGCCGCAGCTAGCGGGGGTGGAGCGCCTTCCTACAATGAGCAGTTCTTC; CDR3 protein: CAAASGGGAPSYNEQFF
D gene: TRBD1; J gene: TRBJ2-1; clone size: .; V gene: TRBV10-3; CDR3 DNA: TGTGCCATCAGTGAGATATCACAGGGGACTGAGCAGTTCTTC; CDR3 protein: CAISEISQGTEQFF
D gene: .; J gene: TRBJ2-7; clone size: .; V gene: TRBV7-9; CDR3 DNA: TGTGCCAGCAGCTCAGTCCCCAGGGGCAGATACGAGCAGTACTTC; CDR3 protein: CASSSVPRGRYEQYF
D gene: .; J gene: TRBJ1-1; clone size: .; V gene: TRBV6-5; CDR3 DNA: TGTGCCAGCAGTAGGACATGGCAGGGCACTGAAGCTTTCTTT; CDR3 protein: CASSRTWQGTEAFF
D gene: TRBD1; J gene: TRBJ2-7; clone size: .; V gene: TRBV7-8; CDR3 DNA: TGTGCCAGCAGCTTAAAAGGGACAGGCGAACGGGGCGAGCAGTACTTC; CDR3 protein: CASSLKGTGERGEQYF
D gene: .; J gene: TRBJ1-2; clone size: .; V gene: TRBV6-1; CDR3 DNA: TGTGCCAGCAGTGAAGAGCGGGGCGGCTATGGCTACACCTTC; CDR3 protein: CASSEERGGYGYTF
D gene: TRBD1; J gene: TRBJ2-7; clone size: .; V gene: TRBV5-1; CDR3 DNA: TGCGCCAGCAGCTCATATAGGACAGGAAGAAACGAGCAGTACTTC; CDR3 protein: CASSSYRTGRNEQYF
D gene: TRBD1; J gene: TRBJ1-2; clone size: few; V gene: TRBV19; CDR3 DNA: TGTGCCAGTAGCCCCAGGGGGCGAGTTGACTATGGCTACACCTTC; CDR3 protein: CASSPRGRVDYGYTF
D gene: TRBD1; J gene: TRBJ1-1; clone size: .; V gene: TRBV29-1; CDR3 DNA: TGCAGCGTTAATACAGGGGGCTTGAACACTGAAGCTTTCTTT; CDR3 protein: CSVNTGGLNTEAFF
D gene: .; J gene: TRBJ1-5; clone size: few; V gene: TRBV10-2; CDR3 DNA: TGCGCCACTAACGGGGATAGCAATCAGCCCCAGCATTTT; CDR3 protein: CATNGDSNQPQHF
D gene: .; J gene: TRBJ1-3; clone size: .; V gene: TRBV5-1; CDR3 DNA: TGCGCCAGCAGCTCGGACACTAACTCTGGAAACACCATATATTTT; CDR3 protein: CASSSDTNSGNTIYF
D gene: TRBD1; J gene: TRBJ1-5; clone size: few; V gene: TRBV6-5; CDR3 DNA: TGTGCCAGCAGCCCCGCCCCCGACAGGGCGTCCCAGCATTTT; CDR3 protein: CASSPAPDRASQHF
D gene: TRBD2; J gene: TRBJ2-3; clone size: .; V gene: TRBV7-9; CDR3 DNA: TGTGCCAGCAGCGCTCGATTCCTAGCGGGGGGCCGCACAGATACGCAGTATTTT; CDR3 protein: CASSARFLAGGRTDTQYF
D gene: .; J gene: TRBJ2-5; clone size: few; V gene: TRBV28; CDR3 DNA: TGTGCCAGCAACCCCCTTGCCGAGCGCTACCAAGAGACCCAGTACTTC; CDR3 protein: CASNPLAERYQETQYF
D gene: .; J gene: TRBJ2-5; clone size: few; V gene: TRBV28; CDR3 DNA: TGTGCCAGCAGTTTTTTGGACAGACCCCAAGAGACCCAGTACTTC; CDR3 protein: CASSFLDRPQETQYF
D gene: .; J gene: TRBJ2-5; clone size: few; V gene: TRBV11-2; CDR3 DNA: TGTGCCAGCCTGTTCGGGGACGGGAGTGGGACCCAGTACTTC; CDR3 protein: CASLFGDGSGTQYF
D gene: TRBD2; J gene: TRBJ2-5; clone size: .; V gene: TRBV7-7; CDR3 DNA: TGTGCCAGCAGCTTGGCGGGGGGACAAGAGACCCAGTACTTC; CDR3 protein: CASSLAGGQETQYF
D gene: TRBD2; J gene: TRBJ2-5; clone size: few; V gene: TRBV5-1; CDR3 DNA: TGCGCCAGCAGCTTGACTAGCGGGGGGACTTTGGCCCAGTACTTC; CDR3 protein: CASSLTSGGTLAQYF
D gene: .; J gene: TRBJ2-1; clone size: .; V gene: TRBV29-1; CDR3 DNA: TGCAGCGGTCGACCCTCTCCAGCGATAACAGGGAATGAGCAGTTCTTC; CDR3 protein: CSGRPSPAITGNEQFF
D gene: TRBD2; J gene: TRBJ2-7; clone size: few; V gene: TRBV14; CDR3 DNA: TGTGCCAGCAGCCAAAGAGCGGGGGGTTCTACCTACGAGCAGTACTTC; CDR3 protein: CASSQRAGGSTYEQYF
D gene: TRBD1; J gene: TRBJ1-4; clone size: .; V gene: TRBV5-1; CDR3 DNA: TGCGCCAGCAGCTTAGGACAGGCCTCAACTAATGAAAAACTGTTTTTT; CDR3 protein: CASSLGQASTNEKLFF
D gene: TRBD2; J gene: TRBJ2-1; clone size: .; V gene: TRBV19; CDR3 DNA: TGTGCCAGTAGTGTATCTAGCGGGGGTGTGGGTGAGCAGTTCTTC; CDR3 protein: CASSVSSGGVGEQFF
D gene: TRBD2; J gene: TRBJ2-3; clone size: .; V gene: TRBV9; CDR3 DNA: TGTGCCAGCAGCGTAGGAAATAGCGGGGGCTCTAGCACAGATACGCAGTATTTT; CDR3 protein: CASSVGNSGGSSTDTQYF
D gene: .; J gene: TRBJ2-7; clone size: .; V gene: TRBV5-1; CDR3 DNA: TGCGCCAGCAGCTTGGTCGTCCAGAACGAGCAGTACTTC; CDR3 protein: CASSLVVQNEQYF
D gene: TRBD1; J gene: TRBJ1-5; clone size: .; V gene: TRBV2; CDR3 DNA: TGTGCCAGCAGTGAAGTCGCAGGGGGGTCGTCGCCCCAGCATTTT; CDR3 protein: CASSEVAGGSSPQHF
D gene: .; J gene: TRBJ2-5; clone size: .; V gene: TRBV5-1; CDR3 DNA: TGCGCCAGCAGTTTTAAAGAGACCCAGTACTTC; CDR3 protein: CASSFKETQYF
D gene: .; J gene: TRBJ2-2; clone size: .; V gene: TRBV30; CDR3 DNA: TGCGCCTGGACACCGGGAACCGGGGAGCTGTTTTTT; CDR3 protein: CAWTPGTGELFF
D gene: .; J gene: TRBJ2-1; clone size: .; V gene: TRBV7-9; CDR3 DNA: TGTGCCAGCAGCTTAGTACCGCGGGGGCCGGACAATGAGCAGTTCTTC; CDR3 protein: CASSLVPRGPDNEQFF
D gene: .; J gene: TRBJ1-5; clone size: .; V gene: TRBV19; CDR3 DNA: TGTGCCAGTAGCCAGGGGTATAGCAATCAGCCCCAGCATTTT; CDR3 protein: CASSQGYSNQPQHF
D gene: TRBD1; J gene: TRBJ1-5; clone size: .; V gene: TRBV4-1; CDR3 DNA: TGCGCCAGCAGCCAACACGGACAGGGGGATCAGCCCCAGCATTTT; CDR3 protein: CASSQHGQGDQPQHF
D gene: TRBD1; J gene: TRBJ1-2; clone size: .; V gene: TRBV5-6; CDR3 DNA: TGTGCCAGCGACTCGGACAGGGGCTATGGCTACACCTTC; CDR3 protein: CASDSDRGYGYTF
D gene: .; J gene: TRBJ2-1; clone size: .; V gene: TRBV7-9; CDR3 DNA: TGTGCCAGCAGCTTAACCCCTAGGGGCTACAATGAGCAGTTCTTC; CDR3 protein: CASSLTPRGYNEQFF
D gene: .; J gene: TRBJ2-5; clone size: .; V gene: TRBV27; CDR3 DNA: TGTGCCAGCAGATTCGCAGGATTAGAGACCCAGTACTTC; CDR3 protein: CASRFAGLETQYF
D gene: TRBD1; J gene: TRBJ1-4; clone size: few; V gene: TRBV6-6; CDR3 DNA: TGTGCCAGCAGTGGACAGGGGCGTCAGGAAAAACTGTTTTTT; CDR3 protein: CASSGQGRQEKLFF
D gene: TRBD2; J gene: TRBJ2-4; clone size: .; V gene: TRBV28; CDR3 DNA: TGTGCCAGCAGCCCATGGGGACTAGCGGGGGCGGGCATTCAGTACTTC; CDR3 protein: CASSPWGLAGAGIQYF
D gene: TRBD2; J gene: TRBJ2-3; clone size: .; V gene: TRBV27; CDR3 DNA: TGTGCCAGCAGTTTATTAGCTAGCGGGGGGGCTGTAGATACGCAGTATTTT; CDR3 protein: CASSLLASGGAVDTQYF
D gene: .; J gene: TRBJ1-5; clone size: few; V gene: TRBV28; CDR3 DNA: TGTGGGTCAGCGGGATGGGGGGGCAATCAGCCCCAGCATTTT; CDR3 protein: CGSAGWGGNQPQHF
D gene: TRBD2; J gene: TRBJ2-2; clone size: .; V gene: TRBV2; CDR3 DNA: TGTGCCAGCACCCTCGAGGGGACTAGCGACACCGGGGAGCTGTTTTTT; CDR3 protein: CASTLEGTSDTGELFF
D gene: .; J gene: TRBJ2-1; clone size: .; V gene: TRBV9; CDR3 DNA: TGTGCCAGCAGCGGCCAGGGGCATGAGCAGTTCTTC; CDR3 protein: CASSGQGHEQFF
D gene: TRBD1; J gene: TRBJ1-4; clone size: .; V gene: TRBV19; CDR3 DNA: TGTGCCAGTAGTGGCAACCGGGACAGGGGTGAAAAACTGTTTTTT; CDR3 protein: CASSGNRDRGEKLFF
D gene: .; J gene: TRBJ1-5; clone size: .; V gene: TRBV4-1; CDR3 DNA: TGCGCCAGCAGCCAAGAAGGGAGGAATCAGCCCCAGCATTTT; CDR3 protein: CASSQEGRNQPQHF
D gene: .; J gene: TRBJ1-1; clone size: once; V gene: TRBV7-6; CDR3 DNA: TGTGCCAGCAGCTTACAGGGGTCGAACACTGAAGCTTTCTTT; CDR3 protein: CASSLQGSNTEAFF
D gene: .; J gene: TRBJ2-7; clone size: .; V gene: TRBV30; CDR3 DNA: TGTGCCTGGAGCGATATAATTAGCGGAAACTACGAGCAGTACTTC; CDR3 protein: CAWSDIISGNYEQYF
D gene: TRBD2; J gene: TRBJ2-3; clone size: .; V gene: TRBV11-2; CDR3 DNA: TGTGCCAGCAGCTTCCTAGCGGGGGGGGGAGATACGCAGTATTTT; CDR3 protein: CASSFLAGGGDTQYF
D gene: .; J gene: TRBJ1-6; clone size: .; V gene: TRBV11-2; CDR3 DNA: TGTGCCAGCAGCTTGGCGGAGGGGTATAATTCACCCCTCCACTTT; CDR3 protein: CASSLAEGYNSPLHF
D gene: .; J gene: TRBJ1-6; clone size: .; V gene: TRBV9; CDR3 DNA: TGTGCCAGCAGCGTTGACGACTCTAATTCACCCCTCCACTTT; CDR3 protein: CASSVDDSNSPLHF
D gene: TRBD1; J gene: TRBJ1-2; clone size: .; V gene: TRBV9; CDR3 DNA: TGTGCCAGCAGCGCTACCGGGACAGGGATCGAGGGCTACACCTTC; CDR3 protein: CASSATGTGIEGYTF
D gene: TRBD1; J gene: TRBJ1-2; clone size: .; V gene: TRBV28; CDR3 DNA: TGTGCCAGCAGTCTCGGACAGGGGTACTATGGCTACACCTTC; CDR3 protein: CASSLGQGYYGYTF
D gene: .; J gene: TRBJ1-2; clone size: .; V gene: TRBV5-1; CDR3 DNA: TGCGCCAGCAGCTTGGTTGGCGCCGGGGGCTACACCTTC; CDR3 protein: CASSLVGAGGYTF
D gene: TRBD1; J gene: TRBJ1-4; clone size: once; V gene: TRBV6-6; CDR3 DNA: TGTGCCAGCAGTTCCCAGGGGGCAACTAATGAAAAACTGTTTTTT; CDR3 protein: CASSSQGATNEKLFF
D gene: .; J gene: TRBJ2-1; clone size: .; V gene: TRBV7-2; CDR3 DNA: TGTGCCAGCAGCTTAGACACAGCCTCCTACAATGAGCAGTTCTTC; CDR3 protein: CASSLDTASYNEQFF
D gene: .; J gene: TRBJ1-2; clone size: .; V gene: TRBV5-1; CDR3 DNA: TGCGCCAGCAGGGACAGCACCCTAAGCCCATATGGCTACACCTTC; CDR3 protein: CASRDSTLSPYGYTF